The 13 T cell receptor beta chains reported below all come from one sample, sequenced in a study of blood T cell repertoires in COVID-19. Sequenced by immunoSEQ multiplex PCR; TCRdb stores in-frame clones only, minus some. The table has about 490,000 clones, roughly 85% seen once; the top ten hold roughly 3.2%. The sequencing sample was made of peripheral blood. These receptors originate from a human donor in a cohort sampled during active COVID-19.

The V gene is TRBV7-2, the J gene TRBJ2-1; 9 positions agree with TRBD1. Germline V lookup: CDR1 SGHTA, CDR2 FQGNSA. The CDR3 is made up of 15 amino acids. V gave up 1 base and J gave up 4 bases; unmatched junction bases: 2. CDR3 bases: TGTGCCAGCAGCTTAGAGGGACAGGGATACAATGAGCAGTTCTTC. This gives the protein CASSLEGQGYNEQFF. Variable domain in full (rest from reference TRBV7-2 and TRBJ2-1): GAGVSQSPSNKVTEKGKDVELRCDPISGHTALYWYRQSLGQGLEFLIYFQGNSAPDKSGLPSDRFSAERTGGSVSTLTIQRTQQEDSAVYLCASSLEGQGYNEQFFGPGTRLTVL.

This clone was seen a few times. Other DNA sequences within the sample encode an identical CDR3. The rearrangement links TRBV18 to TRBJ1-5; no clear D. V gave up 2 bases and J gave up 3 bases, with 5 bases separating them. Germline V gene sequence: CDR1 KGHSH, CDR2 LQKENI. The CDR3 runs to 13 residues. CDR3 amino acids: CASSPGPNQPQHF. CDR3 DNA: TGTGCCAGCTCACCAGGGCCCAATCAGCCCCAGCATTTT.

The J gene is TRBJ1-1, the V gene TRBV7-2; D call uncertain. V was cut by 1 base and J by 3 bases, with 12 bases left in between. Germline V gene data show CDR1 as SGHTA and CDR2 as FQGNSA. CDR3 length equals 15 residues. The chain's CDR3 is CASSLGSVTYTEAFF. As DNA, the CDR3 is TGTGCCAGCAGCTTAGGGTCGGTCACCTACACTGAAGCTTTCTTT.

This clone was recorded once. This chain links TRBV5-1 with TRBJ1-1, with 7 bases fitting TRBD1. V was pared by 4 bases and J by 2 bases, with 5 bases of the junction left unmatched. This CDR3 spans 14 amino acids. CDR1 is SGHRS and CDR2 is YFSETQ in the germline V gene. The CDR3 DNA follows: TGCGCCAGCAGCCCTCAGGGGGGAAACACTGAAGCTTTCTTT. Amino acid sequence: CASSPQGGNTEAFF.

This clone has a handful of counts. The rearrangement joins TRBV4-3 to TRBJ2-4; D possibly corresponds to TRBD2 (6 bases). Trimming took off 1 base at V and 2 bases at J, with 9 bases between the two ends. The CDR3 is 15 amino acids. Germline V gene data show CDR1 as LGHNA and CDR2 as YSLEER. CDR3 bases: TGCGCCAGCAGCCAAGTCGGGAGTACCAAAAACATTCAGTACTTC. It yields the protein CASSQVGSTKNIQYF.

The chain couples TRBV7-2 to TRBJ1-3; tentative D call: TRBD1 (6 bases). Germline CDR1 SGHTA, CDR2 FQGNSA. Trimming left V 4 bases short and J 0 bases short, with 10 bases between. This CDR3 region has 15 residues. The CDR3 DNA reads as TGTGCCAGCAGCTATGTGACAGGCTCTGGAAACACCATATATTTT. Translated, it gives CASSYVTGSGNTIYF.

There are a few counts of this clone. The chain couples TRBV29-1 to TRBJ2-1; D may be TRBD1 (6 bases). CDR1 SQVTM and CDR2 ANQGSEA come from the germline V gene. The V end lost 5 bases, the J end lost 4 bases, and 12 bases lay between the germline ends. The CDR3 covers 13 residues. In nucleotides, the CDR3 is TGCAGCGTTCTCAGGGGATTTTACAATGAGCAGTTCTTC. It translates to CSVLRGFYNEQFF.

The rearrangement joins TRBV12-3 or TRBV12-4 to TRBJ2-3, with D possibly being TRBD2 (6 bases). Trimming removed 7 bases at V and 3 bases at J, with 8 bases between. The CDR3 covers 12 residues. Written as DNA, the CDR3 is TGTGCCAGCACGGGAGAGACAGATACGCAGTATTTT. Amino acid sequence: CASTGETDTQYF.

The V and J genes are TRBV15 and TRBJ1-2; D gene uncertain. V lost 0 bases to trimming and J lost 6 bases, with 11 bases between them. The length of the CDR3 is 14 residues. Germline V lookup: CDR1 LNHNV, CDR2 YYDKDF (reference sequence). The CDR3 nucleotides are TGTGCCACCAGCAGAGACAGGATCGAGCATGGCTACACCTTC. Amino acids: CATSRDRIEHGYTF.

This chain uses TRBV27 with TRBJ1-4; D uncertain. The CDR3 runs to 13 residues. Germline assignment: CDR1 MNHEY and CDR2 SMNVEV (reference sequence). Trimming stripped 2 bases from V and 5 bases from J, with 6 bases between. CDR3 DNA sequence: TGTGCCAGCAGTTTACGGTTAAATGAAAAACTGTTTTTT. This encodes CASSLRLNEKLFF.

The rearrangement links TRBV9 to TRBJ2-1; a possible D gene is TRBD1 (6 bases). Germline CDR1 SGDLS, CDR2 YYNGEE. Deletions cut 2 bases from V and 8 bases from J, with 14 bases between. This CDR3 has 14 amino acids. The CDR3 DNA reads TGTGCCAGCAGCGTGCAGGGGCCAGGCGATGAGCAGTTCTTC. This codes for CASSVQGPGDEQFF.

On this clone itself: The same CDR3 also results from other DNA sequences found in this sample. The chain employs TRBV5-1 and TRBJ2-1; tentative D call: TRBD1 (5 bases). CDR1 SGHRS and CDR2 YFSETQ come from the germline V gene. The CDR3 has 13 residues. V shed 1 base and J shed 6 bases, with 8 bases lying between them. The DNA of the CDR3 is TGCGCCAGCAGCTTGTCAAGGGGCAATGAGCAGTTCTTC. Its protein is CASSLSRGNEQFF.

This chain connects TRBV4-1 to TRBJ2-2; the D is unclear. Trimming removed 0 bases from V and 5 bases from J, with 10 bases in between. Germline CDR1 MGHRA, CDR2 YSYEKL. The CDR3 consists of 15 residues. CDR3 nucleotide sequence: TGCGCCAGCAGCCAAGATAACACCCCGACCGGGGAGCTGTTTTTT. Translating it yields CASSQDNTPTGELFF.